A selection of T cell receptor beta chains follows, all from one sample in a study of blood T cell repertoires in COVID-19. Libraries were prepared by immunoSEQ multiplex PCR; TCRdb keeps only in-frame clonotypes and omits some of them. This table has hundreds of thousands of clones, roughly nine tenths appearing once. Sequencing input: peripheral blood. The receptor set was obtained from a man aged 18 to 29 with active or convalescent COVID-19. Each CDR3 is given with its conserved first and last residue. A D gene is named only where the DNA matches it firmly. Not every row has a clone size; where given, it reads once, few, many or a size class.

D gene	J gene	clone size	V gene	CDR3 DNA	CDR3 protein
TRBD2	TRBJ2-6	once	TRBV7-2	TGTGCCAGCAGCTTACAGAGCGGGAGCTCTGGGGCCAACGTCCTGACTTTC	CASSLQSGSSGANVLTF
NA	TRBJ2-5	NA	TRBV30	TGTGCCTGGAGTTCTGGCGGGCTCCGAGAGACCCAGTACTTC	CAWSSGGLRETQYF
TRBD2	TRBJ2-1	few	TRBV7-9	TGTGCCAGCAGCTTACAAGCGGGGGGACCCGTCAATGAGCAGTTCTTC	CASSLQAGGPVNEQFF
NA	TRBJ1-2	few	TRBV9	TGTGCCAGCAGCGCTCCGGTGACAAAGCCCTCCCCCGGCTACACCTTC	CASSAPVTKPSPGYTF
TRBD2	TRBJ2-1	NA	TRBV7-3	TGTGCCAGCAGCCCAGGCGGGGGGGCCGCGAATGAGCAGTTCTTC	CASSPGGGAANEQFF
NA	TRBJ1-2	NA	TRBV3-1/TRBV3-2	TGTGCCAGCAGCCAAGTGGGTGACAGCAACTATGGCTACACCTTC	CASSQVGDSNYGYTF
TRBD2	TRBJ2-7	NA	TRBV6-6	TGTGCCAGCAGTTACGAACTAGCGGGCAGAAGGTACGAGCAGTACTTC	CASSYELAGRRYEQYF
TRBD2	TRBJ2-7	NA	TRBV7-9	TGTGCCAGCACGGGCCAGCGGGGTTACGAGCAGTACTTC	CASTGQRGYEQYF
TRBD1	TRBJ2-5	NA	TRBV6-5	TGTGCCAGCAAAACAGGGGTAGGGGAGACCCAGTACTTC	CASKTGVGETQYF
TRBD1	TRBJ2-7	NA	TRBV6-2/TRBV6-3	TGTGCCAGCAGTACGGACAGGGTAAGTGGCGGGGCCTACGAGCAGTACTTC	CASSTDRVSGGAYEQYF
NA	TRBJ1-1	NA	TRBV5-1	TGCGCCAGCAGCGAAACCGTTGCACAGGGATCTGAAGCTTTCTTT	CASSETVAQGSEAFF
TRBD1	TRBJ2-3	NA	TRBV7-6	TGTGCCAGCAGCTTTACCCTGGGACAGGACCCAGATACGCAGTATTTT	CASSFTLGQDPDTQYF
NA	TRBJ2-7	few	TRBV12-3/TRBV12-4	TGTGCCAGCAGCAAACTTCGATCCTACGAGCAGTACTTC	CASSKLRSYEQYF
TRBD1	TRBJ1-1	NA	TRBV30	TGTGCCTGGAGTGAGGGACAGGGTTACACTGAAGCTTTCTTT	CAWSEGQGYTEAFF
TRBD2	TRBJ2-3	few	TRBV6-5	TGTGCCAGCAAGATTTCGGGGGGGCGCACAGATACGCAGTATTTT	CASKISGGRTDTQYF
NA	TRBJ2-7	NA	TRBV18	TGTGCCAGCTCACCGACAGGACCCTCCGAGCAGTACTTC	CASSPTGPSEQYF
TRBD2	TRBJ2-7	NA	TRBV28	TGTGCCAGCAGTTTATTTAGGACTAGCGGGAGCCACGAGCAGTACTTC	CASSLFRTSGSHEQYF
TRBD1	TRBJ1-1	NA	TRBV30	TGTGCCTGGAGTCGTCAAGCCTGGACAGGGGATGGACTTGCCGCTTTCTTT	CAWSRQAWTGDGLAAFF
NA	TRBJ1-1	NA	TRBV23-1	TGCGCCAGCAGTCGTGAGAGGGCTTTCTTT	CASSRERAFF
TRBD1	TRBJ2-3	once	TRBV2	TGTGCCAGCAAGGGGGCAGGGTATTCAGATACGCAGTATTTT	CASKGAGYSDTQYF
NA	TRBJ2-3	few	TRBV6-1	TGTGCCAGCAGTGAGGGTATCGGGAGAACAGATACGCAGTATTTT	CASSEGIGRTDTQYF
NA	TRBJ2-1	NA	TRBV6-2/TRBV6-3	TGTGCCAGCAGTTGGGCGGGCAATGAGCAGTTCTTC	CASSWAGNEQFF
NA	TRBJ1-6	NA	TRBV4-3	TGCGCCAGCAGCCAAGTGGGGGGTGAGTCACCCCTCCACTTT	CASSQVGGESPLHF
TRBD1	TRBJ2-2	NA	TRBV5-1	TGCGCCAGCAGCGCTGGGGACAGGAACACCGGGGAGCTGTTTTTT	CASSAGDRNTGELFF
NA	TRBJ2-1	NA	TRBV3-1/TRBV3-2	TGTGCCACCAGAACCGGGACTCTTCAGTTCTTC	CATRTGTLQFF